A single T cell receptor beta chain is shown here with its context. CDR1 SQVTM and CDR2 ANQGSEA come from the germline V gene. With 6 bases removed from V and 4 bases from J, the gap between germline ends came to 15 bases. The CDR3 runs to 13 residues. Method: immunoSEQ multiplex PCR; TCRdb's copy keeps in-frame clones and lacks some. Among about 56,000 clones listed, 65% to 90% were seen once. Sample time point: pretreatment peripheral blood. This sample was included in a study of PD-L1 blockade in urothelial cancer. The material sequenced was PBMCs, taken around atezolizumab (anti-PD-L1) treatment. The chain employs TRBV29-1 and TRBJ1-2; no firm D call. This sequence was found in a man between 70 and 80 years old with urothelial cancer. The CDR3 protein is CSVPEPALYGYTF. In DNA form, the CDR3 reads TGCAGCGTCCCGGAGCCCGCTCTCTATGGCTACACCTTC.